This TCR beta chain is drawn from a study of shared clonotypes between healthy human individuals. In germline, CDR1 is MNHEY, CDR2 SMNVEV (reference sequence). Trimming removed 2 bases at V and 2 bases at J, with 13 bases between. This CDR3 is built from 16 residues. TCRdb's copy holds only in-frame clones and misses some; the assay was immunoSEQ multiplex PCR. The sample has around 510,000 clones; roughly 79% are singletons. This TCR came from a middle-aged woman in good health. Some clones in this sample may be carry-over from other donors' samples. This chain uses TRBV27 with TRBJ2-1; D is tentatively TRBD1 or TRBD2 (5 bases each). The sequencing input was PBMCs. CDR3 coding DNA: TGTGCCAGCAGTTTAATGCCAGGGAGAACCTACAATGAGCAGTTCTTC. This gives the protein CASSLMPGRTYNEQFF.